These T cell receptor beta chains were read from a single sample in a study of blood T cell repertoires in COVID-19. Here immunoSEQ multiplex PCR was the method, and the copy in TCRdb shows in-frame clones only, minus some. The repertoire holds 230,000 or so clones, with about 85% as singletons. Sample: PBMCs or T cells enriched from blood (not recorded which). The receptors were sampled from a woman aged 45 to 65 who had been exposed to COVID-19. CDR3s include the opening cysteine and the closing phenylalanine or tryptophan. A D gene is named only where the DNA matches it firmly. A row's size may be missing; if present it is once, few, many or a size class.

few TRBJ1-2 TRBV3-1/TRBV3-2 - TGTGCCAGCAGCCAAGATATAGCAGCTAACTATGGCTACACCTTC CASSQDIAANYGYTF
- TRBJ1-4 TRBV24-1 - TGTGCCACCAGTGACCAAAATGAAAAACTGTTTTTT CATSDQNEKLFF
few TRBJ2-1 TRBV6-5 TRBD1 TGTGCCAGCAGTACAACCGGGACAGTCTATAATGAGCAGTTCTTC CASSTTGTVYNEQFF
- TRBJ1-4 TRBV15 - TGTGCCACCAGCATCGAACGGTATAATGAAAAACTGTTTTTT CATSIERYNEKLFF
- TRBJ1-1 TRBV6-5 TRBD1 TGTGCCAGCAGTTACCCCGGACAGGGTGGAGAAGCTTTCTTT CASSYPGQGGEAFF
- TRBJ1-2 TRBV19 - TGTGCCAGTAGACCCGTCGGGCCACGAGGGGGCTACACCTTC CASRPVGPRGGYTF
- TRBJ2-2 TRBV5-1 TRBD1 TGCGCCAGCAAAAGGGGGAAACCGGGACAGGGGAACACCGGGGAGCTGTTTTTT CASKRGKPGQGNTGELFF
once TRBJ2-2 TRBV5-1 - TGCGCCAGCAGCTCTGAACAGACACGTGGGTCCGGGGAGCTGTTTTTT CASSSEQTRGSGELFF
- TRBJ2-1 TRBV30 TRBD2 TGTGCCTGGAGTTTCCCACTACTAGCGGGGGGCGGTGAGCAGTTCTTC CAWSFPLLAGGGEQFF
- TRBJ1-2 TRBV7-8 - TGTGCCAGCAGCTCGAGGGGGAAAAACTATGGCTACACCTTC CASSSRGKNYGYTF
- TRBJ1-6 TRBV2 - TGTGCCAGCCTCTCGGGACTGCAGAATTCACCCCTCCACTTT CASLSGLQNSPLHF